These 18 T cell receptor beta chains originate from one sample sequenced in a study of T cell responses to AZD1222 COVID-19 vaccine. The table came from immunoSEQ multiplex PCR; TCRdb's copy has only in-frame clones and leaves some out. Of over 100,000 clones in the sample, around 89% were seen once. Sequenced here: peripheral blood, sampled on day 0 of AZD1222 vaccination. Receptors were obtained from an adult in good health.

This chain connects TRBV6-5 to TRBJ2-1, with 7 positions matching TRBD2. There are 15 residues in the CDR3. V shed 4 bases and J 2 bases; nucleotides not matched to a gene: 5. Per the germline V gene, CDR1 is MNHEY and CDR2 is SVGAGI. For the CDR3, the DNA is TGTGCCAGCAGTTTAAGGGGAGGGACCTACAATGAGCAGTTCTTC. The encoded protein is CASSLRGGTYNEQFF.

The rearrangement joins TRBV7-3 to TRBJ2-3; TRBD2 might be the D (6 bases). The germline V gene encodes CDR1 SGHTA and CDR2 FQGTGA. The CDR3 runs 15 residues. The V and J ends lost 5 bases and 5 bases respectively, with 17 bases between them. Here the CDR3 reads CASSLTSGARDTQYF. The CDR3 DNA sequence: TGTGCCAGCAGCCTGACTAGTGGGGCGAGAGATACGCAGTATTTT. Full variable domain (missing parts from reference TRBV7-3 and TRBJ2-3): GAGVSQTPSNKVTEKGKYVELRCDPISGHTALYWYRQSLGQGPEFLIYFQGTGAADDSGLPNDRFFAVRPEGSVSTLKIQRTERGDSAVYLCASSLTSGARDTQYFGPGTRLTVL.

The chain recombines TRBV14 with TRBJ1-3, with D unclear. This CDR3 region has 13 residues. Germline V CDR1 and CDR2: SGHDN, FVKESK. V lost 4 bases and J 5 bases, leaving 9 bases between the germline ends. The CDR3 loop reads CASSPPARNTIYF. The CDR3 region has the DNA TGTGCCAGCAGCCCCCCCGCCAGAAACACCATATATTTT.

V is TRBV13 and J is TRBJ2-5; D perhaps matches TRBD2 (6 bases). Trimming left V 4 bases short and J 4 bases short, with 16 bases between. Germline CDR1 PRHDT, CDR2 FYEKMQ (reference sequence). This CDR3 region has 15 residues. Here the CDR3 reads CASSSGPRGSETQYF. CDR3 sequence (DNA): TGTGCCAGCAGCTCAGGCCCCCGGGGGTCAGAGACCCAGTACTTC.

The CDR3 sequence: CASSLDHRNEKLFF. CDR3 coding DNA: TGTGCCAGCAGCTTAGATCACAGGAATGAAAAACTGTTTTTT. The chain links TRBV11-2 to TRBJ1-4, with D possibly TRBD1 on 5 matching bases. Trimming removed 0 bases from V and 5 bases from J, with 7 bases in between. This CDR3 is 14 amino acids long. CDR1 is SGHAT and CDR2 is FQNNGV in the germline V gene.

In its sample, this clone was seen once. The gene calls are TRBV12-3 or TRBV12-4 and TRBJ1-5; maybe TRBD1 (6 bases). Trimming took 3 bases from V and 6 from J, leaving 9 bases between them. The CDR3 spans 13 residues. This CDR3 reads CASSLQGSQPQHF. In nucleotides, the CDR3 is TGTGCCAGCAGTTTGCAGGGGAGTCAGCCCCAGCATTTT.

The chain couples TRBV9 to TRBJ1-6; D remains unclear. Germline CDR1 SGDLS, CDR2 YYNGEE. The CDR3 sequence is 15 residues long. The germline V and J ends were trimmed by 1 base and 5 bases, with 10 bases remaining between them. CDR3 nucleotide sequence: TGTGCCAGCAGCGTATCGGCAAGGGATAATTCACCCCTCCACTTT. Its translation is CASSVSARDNSPLHF.

V and J are TRBV2 and TRBJ2-5, with 10 positions matching TRBD1. In germline, CDR1 is SNHLY, CDR2 FYNNEI. J gave up 5 bases and V 4 bases, and 1 base lay outside the gene matches. This CDR3 contains 13 residues. The CDR3 reads CASSADRGETQYF. DNA for the CDR3: TGTGCCAGCAGTGCGGACAGGGGGGAGACCCAGTACTTC.

The rearrangement links TRBV19 to TRBJ1-1; D perhaps matches TRBD1 (5 bases). This CDR3 spans 15 amino acids. Per germline, CDR1 LNHDA and CDR2 SQIVND (reference sequence). V lost 1 base and J lost 4, with 13 bases in between. This CDR3 reads CASSIVGEPSTEAFF. The CDR3 DNA follows: TGTGCCAGTAGTATAGTGGGGGAACCGAGCACTGAAGCTTTCTTT.

This clone turned up a few times. The chain has TRBV7-9 and TRBJ1-4, with 10 bases identical to TRBD1. Trimming took 6 bases from V and 4 from J; bases not matched to a gene: 17. The CDR3 covers 19 residues. The germline gives CDR1 SEHNR, CDR2 FQNEAQ (reference sequence). The chain's CDR3 is CASRPGQGYNNAGNEKLFF. DNA of the CDR3: TGTGCCAGCAGACCGGGACAGGGGTACAACAATGCGGGTAATGAAAAACTGTTTTTT.

The DNA of the CDR3 is TGCGCCAGCAGCCATGGGACTAGTGGGGCTGAGCAGTTCTTC. It yields the protein CASSHGTSGAEQFF. The chain is built from TRBV4-1 and TRBJ2-1, with TRBD2 matching 8 bases. From germline, CDR1 is MGHRA and CDR2 YSYEKL. There are 14 residues in the CDR3. V shed 3 bases and J 9 bases; nucleotides not matched to a gene: 7.

With respect to this clone: This sample also contains other DNA sequences that code for the same CDR3. The chain uses TRBV2 and TRBJ2-7; D gene uncertain. This CDR3 spans 11 amino acids. Germline V gene data show CDR1 as SNHLY and CDR2 as FYNNEI. Trimming pared 1 base from V and 4 bases from J, leaving 2 bases between. The chain's CDR3 is CASSEGYEQYF. CDR3 DNA sequence: TGTGCCAGCAGTGAAGGGTACGAGCAGTACTTC.

V usage is TRBV27 and J usage is TRBJ2-7, with D tentatively TRBD1 or TRBD2 (5 bases each). V was cut by 4 bases and J by 6 bases, with 19 bases left in between. The CDR3 runs to 15 residues. The germline V gene has CDR1 MNHEY and CDR2 SMNVEV (reference sequence). CDR3 coding DNA: TGTGCCAGCAGTTGGGGGATTTCCCGATCAGGCGAGCAGTACTTC. This translates into CASSWGISRSGEQYF.

The V call is TRBV7-9, the J call TRBJ2-3; 7 bases align to TRBD1. V shed 3 bases and J 0 bases; nucleotides not matched to a gene: 3. The CDR3 is made up of 15 amino acids. CDR1 is SEHNR, CDR2 FQNEAQ, per germline (reference sequence). CDR3 loop: CASSFRDSSTDTQYF. CDR3 DNA: TGTGCCAGCAGCTTCCGGGACAGCAGCACAGATACGCAGTATTTT.

CDR3: CASSGGTGSNTEAFF. DNA for the CDR3: TGTGCCAGCAGTGGGGGTACAGGGTCGAACACTGAAGCTTTCTTT. V and J are TRBV2 and TRBJ1-1; D might be TRBD1 (6 bases). V lost 4 bases and J lost 1, with 13 bases in between. The CDR3 loop spans 15 amino acids. Germline V gene lookup returns CDR1 SNHLY and CDR2 FYNNEI.

The chain recombines TRBV28 with TRBJ2-5, with D hard to call. The CDR3 is 12 residues long. Deletions cut 6 bases from V and 5 bases from J, with 10 bases between. The germline V gene has CDR1 MDHEN and CDR2 SYDVKM. The CDR3 nucleotides read TGTGCCAGCAGCACGGAAGTGGAGACCCAGTACTTC. It yields the protein CASSTEVETQYF.

V gene TRBV7-9 combines with J gene TRBJ2-1, with a possible D match to TRBD1 (5 bases). The CDR3 runs to 15 residues. The V end was cut by 4 bases, the J end by 2 bases, with 12 bases between. Germline assignment: CDR1 SEHNR and CDR2 FQNEAQ (reference sequence). Here the CDR3 DNA reads TGTGCCAGCAGCTCCCATATAGGGGCCTACAATGAGCAGTTCTTC. Its translation is CASSSHIGAYNEQFF.

This sequence joins TRBV19 and TRBJ2-1; TRBD2 matches at 10 bases. The CDR3 has 16 residues. The V gene end was trimmed by 3 bases and the J gene end by 4 bases; junction bases not matched to a gene: 6. The germline CDR1 and CDR2 sequences are LNHDA and SQIVND (reference sequence). The CDR3 nucleotides read TGTGCCAGTAGTATTTCCGCTAGCGGGGGTTACAATGAGCAGTTCTTC. This encodes CASSISASGGYNEQFF.